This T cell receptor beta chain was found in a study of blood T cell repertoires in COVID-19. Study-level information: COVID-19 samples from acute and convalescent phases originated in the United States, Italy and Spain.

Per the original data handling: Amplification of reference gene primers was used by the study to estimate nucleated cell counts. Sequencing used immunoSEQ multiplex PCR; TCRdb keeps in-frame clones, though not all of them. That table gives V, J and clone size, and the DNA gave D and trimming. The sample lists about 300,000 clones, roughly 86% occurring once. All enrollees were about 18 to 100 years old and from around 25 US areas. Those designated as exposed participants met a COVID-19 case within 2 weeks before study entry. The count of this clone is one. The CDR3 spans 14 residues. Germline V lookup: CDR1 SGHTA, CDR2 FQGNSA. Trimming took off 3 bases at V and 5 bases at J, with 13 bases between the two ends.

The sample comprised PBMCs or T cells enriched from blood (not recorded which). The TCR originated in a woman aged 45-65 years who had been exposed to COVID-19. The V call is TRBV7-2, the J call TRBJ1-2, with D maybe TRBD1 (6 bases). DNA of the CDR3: TGTGCCAGCAGCTTCTGGACAGAAGATTATGGCTACACCTTC. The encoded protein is CASSFWTEDYGYTF. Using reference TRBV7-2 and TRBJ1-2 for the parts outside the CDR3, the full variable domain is GAGVSQSPSNKVTEKGKDVELRCDPISGHTALYWYRQSLGQGLEFLIYFQGNSAPDKSGLPSDRFSAERTGGSVSTLTIQRTQQEDSAVYLCASSFWTEDYGYTFGSGTRLTVV.